This entry describes one T cell receptor (beta chain). Its specificity is not known. The junction differs from germline at one of its ends, possibly a read error. The record originates from a study of Graves' ophthalmopathy and Graves' hyperthyroidism. Study-level results: Ophthalmopathy could be told apart from stable hyperthyroidism by a 13-signature model (about 89% sensitivity, 80% to 84% specificity). The majority of expanded thyroid clonotypes above 0.001 frequency also occurred in blood.

The germline gives CDR1 ENHRY, CDR2 SYGVKD. CDR3 length: 13 amino acids. The TCR beta CDR3 regions underwent amplification from RNA transcripts. HTBI-primed first-round RT-PCR preceded second-round multiplex PCR. One entry per CDR3 protein, called by TCRdb with MiXCR from the multiplex PCR reads. The sample comprises about 1.2 million distinct CDR3 sequences, about 40% of which are singletons, and over 8.5% rests with the top ten. Sequencing was carried out using peripheral blood or thyroid tissue (not recorded which). This chain connects TRBV10-3 to TRBJ1-1; D call uncertain. The receptor was isolated from an adult man with Graves' hyperthyroidism. The CDR3 nucleotides are TGTGCCATCAGAGGCCGGGGAGGCACTGAAGCCTTCTTT. Residues: CAIRGRGGTEAFF.